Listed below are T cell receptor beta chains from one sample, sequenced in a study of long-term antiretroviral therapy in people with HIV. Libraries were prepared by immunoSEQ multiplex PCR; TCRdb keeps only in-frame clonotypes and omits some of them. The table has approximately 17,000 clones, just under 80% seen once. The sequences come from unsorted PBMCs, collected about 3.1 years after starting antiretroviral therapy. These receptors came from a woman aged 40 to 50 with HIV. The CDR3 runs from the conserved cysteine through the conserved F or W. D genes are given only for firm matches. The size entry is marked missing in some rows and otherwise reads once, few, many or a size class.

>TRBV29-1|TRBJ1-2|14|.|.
CTGLMSPDGYGYTF
TGCACCGGGCTGATGTCACCGGATGGATATGGCTACACCTTC
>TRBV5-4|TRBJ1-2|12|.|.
CASSPGYYGYTF
TGTGCCAGCAGCCCGGGGTACTATGGCTACACCTTC
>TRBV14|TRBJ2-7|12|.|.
CASSHSLHKQYF
TGTGCCAGCAGCCACTCCCTACACAAGCAGTACTTC
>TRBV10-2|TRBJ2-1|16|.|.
CASSVRGASAYNEQFF
TGCGCCAGCAGTGTCAGGGGCGCATCCGCCTACAATGAGCAGTTCTTC
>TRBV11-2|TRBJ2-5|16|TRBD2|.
CASSLDRPSGEETQYF
TGTGCCAGCAGCTTAGATCGGCCTAGCGGAGAAGAGACCCAGTACTTC
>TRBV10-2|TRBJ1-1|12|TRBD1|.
CATGTVNTEAFF
TGCGCCACCGGGACAGTGAACACTGAAGCTTTCTTT
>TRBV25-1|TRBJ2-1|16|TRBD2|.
CASSVGVAGGLREQFF
TGTGCCAGCAGTGTCGGGGTAGCGGGGGGGCTAAGGGAGCAGTTCTTC
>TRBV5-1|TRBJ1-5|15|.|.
CASSLDEGSNQPQHF
TGCGCCAGCAGCTTGGATGAGGGGAGCAATCAGCCCCAGCATTTT
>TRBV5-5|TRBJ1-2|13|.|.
CASSLEDNYGYTF
TGTGCCAGCAGCTTGGAGGACAACTATGGCTACACCTTC
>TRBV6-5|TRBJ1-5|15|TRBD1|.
CASSYDRESNQPQHF
TGTGCCAGCAGTTACGACAGGGAAAGCAATCAGCCCCAGCATTTT
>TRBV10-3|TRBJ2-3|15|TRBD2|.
CAIRGSGGRTDTQYF
TGTGCCATCAGGGGCAGCGGGGGGCGCACAGATACGCAGTATTTT
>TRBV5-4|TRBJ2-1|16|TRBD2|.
CARKGLAGSSYNEQFF
TGTGCCAGGAAGGGGCTAGCGGGGAGCTCCTACAATGAGCAGTTCTTC
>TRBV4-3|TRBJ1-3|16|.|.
CASSQDLAISGNTIYF
TGCGCCAGCAGCCAAGATCTGGCCATCTCTGGAAACACCATATATTTT
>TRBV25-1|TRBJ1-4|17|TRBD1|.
CASSLGQTPATNEKLFF
TGTGCCAGCAGTTTGGGACAGACCCCTGCAACTAATGAAAAACTGTTTTTT
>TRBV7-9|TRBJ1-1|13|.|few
CASTSDGNTEAFF
TGTGCCAGCACCTCAGACGGGAACACTGAAGCTTTCTTT
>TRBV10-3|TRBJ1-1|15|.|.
CAISDYGQLNTEAFF
TGTGCCATCAGTGATTATGGGCAGTTGAACACTGAAGCTTTCTTT
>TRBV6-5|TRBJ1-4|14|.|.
CASSYSSGEEKLFF
TGTGCCAGCAGTTACTCGTCGGGGGAAGAAAAACTGTTTTTT
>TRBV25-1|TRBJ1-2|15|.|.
CASSLTGGERNGYTF
TGTGCCAGCAGTCTAACGGGCGGGGAACGGAATGGCTACACCTTC
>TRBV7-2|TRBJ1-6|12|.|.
CASSLGYSPLHF
TGTGCCAGCAGCTTAGGGTATTCACCCCTCCACTTT
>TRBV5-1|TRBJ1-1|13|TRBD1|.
CASTGQDNTEAFF
TGCGCCAGCACGGGACAGGATAACACTGAAGCTTTCTTT
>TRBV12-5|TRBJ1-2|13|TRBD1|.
CASGDRAGYGYTF
TGTGCTAGTGGGGACAGGGCTGGCTATGGCTACACCTTC
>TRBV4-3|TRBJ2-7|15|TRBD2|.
CASSQVAGGSYEQYF
TGCGCCAGCAGCCAAGTGGCGGGGGGCTCCTACGAGCAGTACTTC
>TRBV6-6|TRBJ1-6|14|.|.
CASGNREYNSPLHF
TGTGCCAGCGGCAACCGGGAGTATAATTCACCCCTCCACTTT
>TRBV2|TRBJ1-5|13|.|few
CASTLRGGQPQHF
TGTGCCAGCACCCTCCGTGGGGGTCAGCCCCAGCATTTT
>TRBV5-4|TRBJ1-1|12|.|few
CASSPRNTEAFF
TGTGCCAGCAGCCCGAGAAACACTGAAGCTTTCTTT
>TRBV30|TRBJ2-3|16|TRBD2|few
CAWMPWEGLSTDTQYF
TGTGCCTGGATGCCCTGGGAGGGGCTGAGCACAGATACGCAGTATTTT
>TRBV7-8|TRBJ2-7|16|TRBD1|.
CASSPLTGGATYEQYF
TGTGCCAGCAGCCCCTTGACAGGGGGCGCAACCTACGAGCAGTACTTC
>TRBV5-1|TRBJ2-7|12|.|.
CASSLRRDEQYF
TGCGCCAGCAGCTTGAGGAGGGACGAGCAGTACTTC
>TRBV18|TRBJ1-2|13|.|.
CASSPGGDYGYTF
TGTGCCAGCTCACCAGGGGGGGACTATGGCTACACCTTC
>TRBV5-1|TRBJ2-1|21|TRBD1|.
CASSLPQTTGGLRSSYNEQFF
TGCGCCAGCAGCCTGCCCCAAACGACAGGGGGCCTCCGAAGCTCCTACAATGAGCAGTTCTTC
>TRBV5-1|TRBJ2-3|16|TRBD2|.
CASSLPGTSGRDTQYF
TGCGCCAGCAGCTTGCCCGGGACTAGCGGGCGGGATACGCAGTATTTT
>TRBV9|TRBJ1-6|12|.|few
CASSALYSPLHF
TGTGCCAGCAGCGCTTTGTATTCACCCCTCCACTTT
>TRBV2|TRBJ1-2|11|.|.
CASREEIGYTF
TGTGCCAGCAGAGAAGAGATTGGCTACACCTTC
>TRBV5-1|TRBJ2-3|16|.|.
CASSLDLSTSTDTQYF
TGCGCCAGCAGCTTGGACCTCTCAACTAGCACAGATACGCAGTATTTT